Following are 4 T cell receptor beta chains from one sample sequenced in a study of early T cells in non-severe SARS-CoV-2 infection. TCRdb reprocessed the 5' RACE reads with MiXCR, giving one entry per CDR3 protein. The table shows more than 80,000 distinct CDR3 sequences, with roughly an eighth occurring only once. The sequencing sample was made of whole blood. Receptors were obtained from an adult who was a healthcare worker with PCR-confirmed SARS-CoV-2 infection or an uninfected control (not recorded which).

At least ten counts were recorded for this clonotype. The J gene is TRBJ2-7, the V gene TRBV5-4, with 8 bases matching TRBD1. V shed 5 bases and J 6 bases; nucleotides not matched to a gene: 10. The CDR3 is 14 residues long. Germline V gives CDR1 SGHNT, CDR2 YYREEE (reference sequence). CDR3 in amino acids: CASRPRQGLGEQYF. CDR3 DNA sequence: TGTGCCAGCAGACCTCGACAGGGGTTGGGCGAGCAGTACTTC.

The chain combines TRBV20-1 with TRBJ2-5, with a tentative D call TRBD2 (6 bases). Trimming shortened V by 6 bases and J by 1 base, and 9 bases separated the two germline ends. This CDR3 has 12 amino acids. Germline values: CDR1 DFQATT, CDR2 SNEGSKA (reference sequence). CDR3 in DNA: TGCAGTGCGGTGGGGGGCCAAGAGACCCAGTACTTC. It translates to CSAVGGQETQYF.

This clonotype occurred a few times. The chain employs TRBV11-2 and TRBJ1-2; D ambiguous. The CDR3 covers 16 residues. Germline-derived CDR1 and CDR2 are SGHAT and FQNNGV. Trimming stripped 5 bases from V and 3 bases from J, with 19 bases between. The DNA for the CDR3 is TGTGCCAGCAGCCCCCTTCGGGAAGGATTACACTATGGCTACACCTTC. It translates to CASSPLREGLHYGYTF.

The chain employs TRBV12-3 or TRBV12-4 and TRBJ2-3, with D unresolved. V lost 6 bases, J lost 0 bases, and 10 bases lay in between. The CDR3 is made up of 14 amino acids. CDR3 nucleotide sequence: TGTGCCAGCAGCCCGGTGAAGAGCACAGATACGCAGTATTTT. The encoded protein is CASSPVKSTDTQYF.